These T cell receptor beta chains were read from a single sample in a study of blood T cell repertoires in COVID-19. Method: immunoSEQ multiplex PCR; TCRdb's copy keeps in-frame clones and lacks some. Among fewer than 250,000 clones listed, around 86% were seen once. The material sequenced was PBMCs or T cells enriched from blood (not recorded which). All receptors derive from a woman in her thirties or forties with acute COVID-19. Both conserved end residues are part of each CDR3. A D gene is named only where the DNA matches it firmly. Rows may omit the clone size; those that give it use once, few, many or a size class.

D | J | V | size | CDR3 | DNA
- | TRBJ1-2 | TRBV4-2 | - | CASSQGQGLNYGYTF | TGTGCCAGCAGCCAAGGGCAGGGCCTTAACTATGGCTACACCTTC
TRBD1 | TRBJ1-4 | TRBV7-9 | - | CASIPRQGMEEKLFF | TGTGCCAGCATTCCAAGACAGGGGATGGAGGAAAAACTGTTTTTT
TRBD1 | TRBJ2-3 | TRBV19 | once | CASSMIRGLADTQYF | TGTGCCAGTAGTATGATCAGGGGGCTCGCAGATACGCAGTATTTT
- | TRBJ2-1 | TRBV18 | - | CASSPLSGFEQFF | TGTGCCAGCTCACCACTGAGCGGATTTGAGCAGTTCTTC
- | TRBJ2-1 | TRBV9 | - | CASSHGTGSYNEQFF | TGTGCCAGCAGCCATGGGACTGGCTCCTACAATGAGCAGTTCTTC
- | TRBJ2-5 | TRBV4-1 | - | CASSLRQDQETQYF | TGCGCCAGCAGCCTCCGACAGGACCAAGAGACCCAGTACTTC
- | TRBJ2-2 | TRBV6-4 | - | CASSDSRGGELFF | TGTGCCAGCAGTGACTCGCGCGGGGGGGAGCTGTTTTTT
- | TRBJ2-7 | TRBV7-9 | - | CASSLLWASRGEQYF | TGTGCCAGCAGCTTACTTTGGGCTAGCAGGGGCGAGCAGTACTTC
TRBD1 | TRBJ2-7 | TRBV25-1 | - | CASRQNIGQGADEQYF | TGTGCCAGCAGGCAAAATATCGGACAGGGGGCGGACGAGCAGTACTTC
- | TRBJ2-1 | TRBV24-1 | - | CATSDSRQVSSYNEQFF | TGTGCCACCAGTGATTCACGACAGGTAAGCTCCTACAATGAGCAGTTCTTC
TRBD2 | TRBJ2-3 | TRBV7-2 | - | CASSLRGLAGGRETDTQYF | TGTGCCAGCAGCCTAAGGGGGCTAGCGGGAGGGCGAGAGACAGATACGCAGTATTTT
- | TRBJ2-3 | TRBV9 | - | CASSPSTDTQYF | TGTGCCAGCAGCCCAAGCACAGATACGCAGTATTTT